Here is one T cell receptor beta chain with its context. One end of the junction fails to match germline, which may point to a read error. The CDR3 is 11 amino acids. The germline V gene has CDR1 DFQATT and CDR2 SNEGSKA (reference sequence). From blood CD8+ and CD4+ T cells, TCR beta sequences were generated. TEMRA cells were FACS-enriched, with CD8+ and CD4+ T cells isolated negatively. This specimen belongs to a study of CD8 T cells in Susac syndrome. Reverse transcription used roughly 0.5 to 1 ug RNA and random hexamers. An immunoSEQ multiplex PCR generated amplified TCR beta CDR3 products spanning 54 Vbeta and 13 Jbeta. TCRdb independently ran MiXCR on the immunoSEQ multiplex PCR reads; one entry per CDR3 protein. Of 150,000 to 200,000 distinct CDR3 sequences listed, 93% are singletons.

V gene TRBV20-1 combines with J gene TRBJ2-3, with D possibly TRBD2 on 6 matching bases. The sequenced sample was CD4+ T cells from PBMCs. This TCR was recovered from a human donor with multiple sclerosis. CDR3 region: CSASKREFLHF. DNA for the CDR3: TGCAGTGCTAGTAAACGGGAGTTCCTACATTTT.